Reported below is one T cell receptor beta chain. This specimen comes from a study of blood T cell repertoires in COVID-19. Overall study: COVID-19 samples from acute and convalescent phases originated in the United States, Italy and Spain. T cells, B-cell-depleted T cells, or PBMCs provided the cDNA or gDNA that served as material.

The CDR3 contains 13 residues. V lost 4 bases to trimming and J lost 7 bases, with 11 bases between them. The method was immunoSEQ multiplex PCR; TCRdb's version includes in-frame clones alone and lacks a portion of them. The table has under 450,000 clones, roughly 88% seen once. Seattle's enrolled individuals joined amid active infection and were then monitored longitudinally. The material sequenced was peripheral blood. V is TRBV12-3 or TRBV12-4 and J is TRBJ1-5; D unclear. This receptor was taken from a woman between 50 and 59 years old with COVID-19, enrolled during active disease. The CDR3 DNA is TGTGCCAGCAGTTCTAGCGAGGCCCAGCCCCAGCATTTT. It specifies CASSSSEAQPQHF.